A selection of T cell receptor beta chains follows, all from one sample in a study of CD8 T cells in ankylosing spondylitis. TCRdb re-derived calls from the 5' RACE reads in MiXCR, one entry per CDR3 protein. The table records around 340,000 distinct CDR3 sequences, roughly 20% of them present only once. Source material: blood, either unsorted or a sorted T cell fraction (not recorded which). All receptors come from a male donor with ankylosing spondylitis or in good health (not recorded which). Each CDR3 is given with its conserved first and last residue. A D gene is named only where the DNA matches it firmly. Only part of the rows carry a size: once, few, many, or a class if the clone is expanded.

J gene	V gene	D gene	clone size	CDR3 DNA	CDR3 protein
TRBJ2-5	TRBV30	.	.	TGTGCCTGGAGTCCGGGACTGCTGCTTGGGGAGACCCAGTACTTC	CAWSPGLLLGETQYF
TRBJ2-5	TRBV7-8	.	few	TGTGCCAGCAGCCTCCTGTTGAGGGTGGGGGAGACCCAGTACTTC	CASSLLLRVGETQYF
TRBJ2-3	TRBV7-8	TRBD1	.	TGTGCCAGCAGCTACCAGGGACAGGGTATCACAGATACGCAGTATTTT	CASSYQGQGITDTQYF
TRBJ1-1	TRBV12-3/TRBV12-4	TRBD1	.	TGTGCCAGCAGTTTTCCGGGACAGTTCACTGAAGCTTTCTTT	CASSFPGQFTEAFF
TRBJ2-3	TRBV29-1	.	few	TGCAGCGTCACCGACCCCTGGGGGAGGCAGTATTTT	CSVTDPWGRQYF
TRBJ2-1	TRBV6-1	.	.	TGTGCCAGCAGCCGGTCTAAACGGGTGTATAATGAGCAGTTCTTC	CASSRSKRVYNEQFF
TRBJ2-7	TRBV6-1	TRBD1	.	TGTGCCAGCAGAAAAACAGGGGACCTCTACGAGCAGTACTTC	CASRKTGDLYEQYF
TRBJ2-1	TRBV11-2	TRBD2	.	TGTGCCAGCAGCTGGGGGGCTATGGCTAGCGGGGACCAATACAATGAGCAGTTCTTC	CASSWGAMASGDQYNEQFF
TRBJ2-1	TRBV7-9	.	few	TGTGCCAGCAGCCTCAGCGGGCGGGGTTCCAATGAGCAGTTCTTC	CASSLSGRGSNEQFF
TRBJ2-1	TRBV7-2	.	few	TGTGCCAGCGGATCATACTACAATGAGCAGTTCTTC	CASGSYYNEQFF
TRBJ2-7	TRBV3-1	.	.	TGTGCCAGCAGCCAAGATCGCAACGAGCAGTACTTC	CASSQDRNEQYF
TRBJ2-7	TRBV29-1	.	.	TGCAGCGTTGTTAGGAACTACGAGCAGTACTTC	CSVVRNYEQYF
TRBJ2-6	TRBV28	TRBD1	.	TGTGCCAGCAGTTCCCTGACAGGGGAGGCGGAGGGGTGGGCCAACGTCCTGACTTTC	CASSSLTGEAEGWANVLTF
TRBJ2-7	TRBV10-3	.	few	TGTGCCATCAGTGAGTCGACCTTTAACTCCTACGAGCAGTACTTC	CAISESTFNSYEQYF
TRBJ2-5	TRBV7-9	.	few	TGTGCCAGCAGCTTAGCCCAGGGATACCAAGAGACCCAGTACTTC	CASSLAQGYQETQYF
TRBJ1-6	TRBV15	TRBD1	few	TGTGCCACCAGCAGAGCACAGGGGGCCAATTCACCCCTCCACTTT	CATSRAQGANSPLHF
TRBJ2-7	TRBV5-6	.	.	TGTGCCATCAGCCCCGGGACCGCGAGCTCCTACGAGCAGTACTTC	CAISPGTASSYEQYF
TRBJ2-3	TRBV5-1	TRBD2	few	TGCGCCAGCAAGGTGACTAGCGGGGGAGATACGCAGTATTTT	CASKVTSGGDTQYF
TRBJ2-7	TRBV4-1	.	.	TGCGCCAGCAGCGCAACAGGGAGGAACGAGCAGTACTTC	CASSATGRNEQYF
TRBJ2-5	TRBV12-3/TRBV12-4	TRBD2	.	TGTGCCAGCAACCTTAGCGGGGCACAAGAGACCCAGTACTTC	CASNLSGAQETQYF
TRBJ2-7	TRBV20-1	.	.	TGCAGTGCTGGACAGTTAACCTACGAGCAGTACTTC	CSAGQLTYEQYF
TRBJ2-7	TRBV27	TRBD1	few	TGTGCCAGCAGCCGGGACAGATCCTACGAGCAGTACTTC	CASSRDRSYEQYF
TRBJ2-1	TRBV12-3/TRBV12-4	TRBD2	once	TGTGCCAGCAACCCAGCGGGGAGCGGTGTCCATGAGCAGTTCTTC	CASNPAGSGVHEQFF
TRBJ2-3	TRBV7-8	.	few	TGTGCCAGCAGCTTTCTCGAGGGACGGGGTACAGATACGCAGTATTTT	CASSFLEGRGTDTQYF
TRBJ2-1	TRBV5-1	TRBD2	.	TGCGCCAGCAGCTTGGAAGCGGGGGGGCCGAACAATGAGCAGTTCTTC	CASSLEAGGPNNEQFF
TRBJ2-1	TRBV5-1	.	.	TGCGCCAGCAGCTTTAGGGGATTTAACTACAATGAGCAGTTCTTC	CASSFRGFNYNEQFF
TRBJ2-1	TRBV11-2	.	few	TGTGCCAGCATGGACGGATCCTACAATGAGCAGTTCTTC	CASMDGSYNEQFF
TRBJ2-5	TRBV7-6	.	.	TGTGCCAGCAGCTTACGGGTCCAGGAAAAGACCCAGTACTTC	CASSLRVQEKTQYF
TRBJ2-7	TRBV12-3/TRBV12-4	TRBD2	.	TGTGCCAGCAGTTGGGGACTAGCGGAGAACGAGCAGTACTTC	CASSWGLAENEQYF
TRBJ2-7	TRBV10-2	TRBD2	.	TGCGCCAGTTTAGCGGGGGCCTTCTACGAGCAGTACTTC	CASLAGAFYEQYF
TRBJ2-4	TRBV4-1	TRBD2	.	TGCGCCAGCAGCCACCCGACTAGCGGGGCAACCCGAAACATTCAGTACTTC	CASSHPTSGATRNIQYF
TRBJ2-2	TRBV20-1	.	.	TGCAGTGCGCCAGACAACCGTGGGGTGAACACCGGGGAGCTGTTTTTT	CSAPDNRGVNTGELFF
TRBJ2-1	TRBV12-3/TRBV12-4	.	few	TGTGCCAGCAGTGGCCTATTGAGTGAGCAGTTCTTC	CASSGLLSEQFF
TRBJ1-1	TRBV29-1	TRBD1	.	TGCAGCGTGCAGGGGGATTGGTTGAACACTGAAGCTTTCTTT	CSVQGDWLNTEAFF
TRBJ2-3	TRBV28	.	.	TGTGCCAGCAGAGCGGCGCGGGATCTTACAGATACGCAGTATTTT	CASRAARDLTDTQYF
TRBJ2-2	TRBV20-1	TRBD1	few	TGCAGTGCTAGAGCCGGGGACAGATCCGGGGAGCTGTTTTTT	CSARAGDRSGELFF
TRBJ2-2	TRBV11-2	.	.	TGTGCCAGCAGCTTAGGAGCAGATTTGGGAATAGACACCGGGGAGCTGTTTTTT	CASSLGADLGIDTGELFF
TRBJ2-5	TRBV6-1	.	few	TGTGCCAGCAGTGAAGGACAGGAAGGAGAGACCCAGTACTTC	CASSEGQEGETQYF
TRBJ2-1	TRBV5-6	.	.	TGTGCCAGCAGCTTGGATGGGCAGAATGAGCAGTTCTTC	CASSLDGQNEQFF
TRBJ2-3	TRBV12-3/TRBV12-4	TRBD2	.	TGTGCCAGCGGAAGCGGGGGGACGACAGATACGCAGTATTTT	CASGSGGTTDTQYF
TRBJ2-3	TRBV11-2	.	.	TGTGCCAGCAGCTCCGGTCGTGAGCGACTTAGCACAGATACGCAGTATTTT	CASSSGRERLSTDTQYF
TRBJ1-1	TRBV20-1	TRBD1	.	TGCAGTGCTACTACGCAGGGGGGAGGATACACTGAAGCTTTCTTT	CSATTQGGGYTEAFF
TRBJ1-5	TRBV12-3/TRBV12-4	.	.	TGTGCCAGCAGCCCGTCCAGGGTAGACCAGCCCCAGCATTTT	CASSPSRVDQPQHF
TRBJ2-5	TRBV12-3/TRBV12-4	TRBD1	.	TGTGCCAGCAGTCCCCCCGGACAGGCCCAAGAGACCCAGTACTTC	CASSPPGQAQETQYF
TRBJ1-4	TRBV7-9	.	.	TGTACCAGCAGCTCCACCTGGGGTGAAAAACTGTTTTTT	CTSSSTWGEKLFF
TRBJ2-1	TRBV6-4	TRBD2	once	TGTGCCAGCAGTGACTCTGCGGGGGGGCTTTACAATGAGCAGTTCTTC	CASSDSAGGLYNEQFF
TRBJ2-1	TRBV27	.	many	TGTGCCAGCAGTTCCGGGGGCGGATACAATGAGCAGTTCTTC	CASSSGGGYNEQFF
TRBJ2-5	TRBV11-2	.	.	TGTGCCAGCAGCCACAACAGTGGTCAAGAGACCCAGTACTTC	CASSHNSGQETQYF
TRBJ2-1	TRBV12-3/TRBV12-4	.	.	TGTGCCAGCAGACCACCCCACAATGAGCAGTTCTTC	CASRPPHNEQFF
TRBJ2-6	TRBV4-1	.	.	TGCGCCAGCAGCCAAGATAGGACTGGGGCCAACGTCCTGACTTTC	CASSQDRTGANVLTF
TRBJ2-5	TRBV3-1	.	.	TGTGCCAGCAGCCAAGCCTCGGGGCTCGTCGAGACCCAGTACTTC	CASSQASGLVETQYF
TRBJ2-3	TRBV12-3/TRBV12-4	.	.	TGTGCCAGCAGTTTATTCCAGCGGGGCACAGATACGCAGTATTTT	CASSLFQRGTDTQYF
TRBJ1-1	TRBV6-1	.	.	TGTGCCAGCAAACAGGGTATGAACACTGAAGCTTTCTTT	CASKQGMNTEAFF
TRBJ2-1	TRBV7-8	.	few	TGTGCCAGCAGCTTAGCATTAGGAGGACGAGGTGAGCAGTTCTTC	CASSLALGGRGEQFF
TRBJ1-5	TRBV10-3	.	few	TGTGCCATCAGTGAGTCGGGCGGGCAGCCCCAGCATTTT	CAISESGGQPQHF
TRBJ2-2	TRBV12-3/TRBV12-4	.	many	TGTGCCAGCAGTTTAGGCTACACCGGGGAGCTGTTTTTT	CASSLGYTGELFF
TRBJ2-3	TRBV11-2	TRBD2	few	TGTGCCAGCAGCACCGGGACTAGTCCCACAGATACGCAGTATTTT	CASSTGTSPTDTQYF
TRBJ2-3	TRBV29-1	.	.	TGCAGCGTTGAAGATGGATGGGAGACGCAGTATTTT	CSVEDGWETQYF
TRBJ2-7	TRBV14	.	.	TGTGCCAGCAGCCACCGCTCGGCAGGGACCATATACGAGCAGTACTTC	CASSHRSAGTIYEQYF